This T cell receptor beta chain appears in the sequencing data of a study of blood T cells in healthy people across ages. Findings and limits, study-wide: Whereas aged donors had fewer naive CD4+ cells, long-lived donors had more of them and higher diversity. Underestimates were what the diversity estimates from one million T cells were considered to be.

A second PCR of roughly 7 to 11 cycles used a sample-barcoded 5' primer and a J-beta primer mix. TCRdb passed the 5' RACE reads through MiXCR, listing each CDR3 protein once. This table holds 1.8 million or so distinct CDR3 sequences, about 39% found once. To note about this clonotype: As yet, its antigen is unknown.

Germline CDR1 and CDR2: MDHEN and SYDVKM. The CDR3 runs to 12 residues. V lost 3 bases and J 6 bases, leaving 8 bases between the germline ends. This receptor was identified in a human donor in good health. V is TRBV28 and J is TRBJ1-1; no reliable D call. Sequencing was done on a sample of blood. CDR3 nucleotide sequence: TGTGCCAGCAGTTTCGGAGTGGCTGAAGCTTTCTTT. Its translation is CASSFGVAEAFF.